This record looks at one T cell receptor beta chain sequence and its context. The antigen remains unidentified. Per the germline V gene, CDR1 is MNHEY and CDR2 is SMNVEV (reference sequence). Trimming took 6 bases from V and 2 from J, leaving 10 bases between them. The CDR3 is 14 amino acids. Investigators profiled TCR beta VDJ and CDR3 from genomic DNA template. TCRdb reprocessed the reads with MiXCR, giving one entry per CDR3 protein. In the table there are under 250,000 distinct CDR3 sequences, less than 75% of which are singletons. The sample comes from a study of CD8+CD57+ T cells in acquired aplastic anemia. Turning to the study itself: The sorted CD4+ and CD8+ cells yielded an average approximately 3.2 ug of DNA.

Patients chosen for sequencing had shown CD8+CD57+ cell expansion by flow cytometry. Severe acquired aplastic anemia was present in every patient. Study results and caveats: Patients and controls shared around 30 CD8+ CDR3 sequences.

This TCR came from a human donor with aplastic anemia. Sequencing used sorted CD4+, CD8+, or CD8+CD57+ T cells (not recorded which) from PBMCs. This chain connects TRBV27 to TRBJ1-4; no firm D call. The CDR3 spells CASSPRTTNEKLFF. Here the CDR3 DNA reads TGTGCCAGCAGCCCGAGGACCACTAATGAAAAACTGTTTTTT.